The TCR beta chain described here comes from a study of graft-versus-host responses after intestinal transplantation. The V end lost 3 bases, the J end lost 7 bases, and 15 bases lay between the germline ends. The CDR3 covers 14 residues. Germline CDR1 and CDR2: MDHEN and SYDVKM. Assay used: immunoSEQ multiplex PCR; TCRdb lists only in-frame clones, some missing. In the table there are some 7,000 clones, about 33% of which are singletons. With roughly 200,000 irradiated, violet-dye-labeled stimulator cells, roughly 200,000 CFSE-labeled responder cells were plated. Sample: alloreactive CD8+ T cells from a mixed lymphocyte reaction culture, taken before transplantation. Subset specified: CFSE-low proliferating T cells sorted from approximately 6-day pre-transplant mixed lymphocyte reaction (GvH or HvG direction). The receptor's source is a human patient who was an organ donor for intestinal transplantation. The chain is built from TRBV28 and TRBJ1-2; possible D gene TRBD1, 6 bases. The CDR3 protein is CASSFPTQGTGYTF. In DNA, the CDR3 is TGTGCCAGCAGTTTCCCTACACAGGGAACTGGCTACACCTTC.